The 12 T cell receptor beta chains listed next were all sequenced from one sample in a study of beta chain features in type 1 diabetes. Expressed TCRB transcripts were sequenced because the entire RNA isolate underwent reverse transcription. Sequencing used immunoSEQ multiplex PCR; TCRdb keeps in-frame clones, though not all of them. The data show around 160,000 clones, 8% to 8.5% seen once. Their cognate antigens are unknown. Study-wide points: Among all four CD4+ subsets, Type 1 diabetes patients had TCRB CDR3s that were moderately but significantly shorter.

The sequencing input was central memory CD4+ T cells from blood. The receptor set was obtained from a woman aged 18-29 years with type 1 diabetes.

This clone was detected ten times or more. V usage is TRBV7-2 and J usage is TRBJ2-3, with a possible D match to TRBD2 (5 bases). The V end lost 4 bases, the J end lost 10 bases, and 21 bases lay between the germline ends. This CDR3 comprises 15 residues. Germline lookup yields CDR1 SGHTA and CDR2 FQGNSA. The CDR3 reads CASSSIGFRVDSQYF. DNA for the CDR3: TGTGCCAGCAGCTCCATAGGTTTTCGTGTGGACTCGCAGTATTTT.

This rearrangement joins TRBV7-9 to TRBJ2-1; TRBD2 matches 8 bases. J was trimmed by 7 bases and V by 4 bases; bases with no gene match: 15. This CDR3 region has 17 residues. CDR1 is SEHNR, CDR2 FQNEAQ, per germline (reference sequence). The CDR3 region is CASSSRGGAVGWNEQFF. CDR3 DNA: TGTGCCAGCAGCTCCCGGGGGGGTGCGGTAGGATGGAATGAGCAGTTCTTC.

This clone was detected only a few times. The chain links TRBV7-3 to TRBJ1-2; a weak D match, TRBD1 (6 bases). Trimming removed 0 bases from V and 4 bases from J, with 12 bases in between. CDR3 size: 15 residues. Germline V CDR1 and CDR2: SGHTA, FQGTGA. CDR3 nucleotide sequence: TGTGCCAGCAGCTTAACAGGGGGACGGGTCTATGGCTACACCTTC. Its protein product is CASSLTGGRVYGYTF.

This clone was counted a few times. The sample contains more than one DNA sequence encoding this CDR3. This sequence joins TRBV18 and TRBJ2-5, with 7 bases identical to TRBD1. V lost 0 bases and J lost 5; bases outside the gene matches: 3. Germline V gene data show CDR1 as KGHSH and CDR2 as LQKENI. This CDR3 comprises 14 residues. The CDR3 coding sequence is TGTGCCAGCTCACCACCCGACAGGGTCGAGACCCAGTACTTC. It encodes CASSPPDRVETQYF.

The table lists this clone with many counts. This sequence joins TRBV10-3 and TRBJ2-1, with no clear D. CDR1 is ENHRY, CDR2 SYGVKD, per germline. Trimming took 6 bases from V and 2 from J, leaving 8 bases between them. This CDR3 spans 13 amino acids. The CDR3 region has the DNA TGTGCCATCAGCTGGGCAGCCTACAATGAGCAGTTCTTC. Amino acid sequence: CAISWAAYNEQFF.

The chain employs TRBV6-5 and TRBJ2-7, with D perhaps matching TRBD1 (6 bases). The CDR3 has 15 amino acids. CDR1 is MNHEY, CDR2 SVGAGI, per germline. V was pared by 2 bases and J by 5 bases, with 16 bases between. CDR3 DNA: TGTGCCAGCAGTTACACAGGGAAATCCTTCCACGAGCAGTACTTC. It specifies CASSYTGKSFHEQYF.

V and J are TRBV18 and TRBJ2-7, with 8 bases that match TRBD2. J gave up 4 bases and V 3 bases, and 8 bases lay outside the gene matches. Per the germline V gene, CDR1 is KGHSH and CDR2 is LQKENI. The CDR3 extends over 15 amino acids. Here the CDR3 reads CASSPAAGGGYEQYF. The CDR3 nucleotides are TGTGCCAGCTCACCGGCCGCGGGGGGAGGATACGAGCAGTACTTC. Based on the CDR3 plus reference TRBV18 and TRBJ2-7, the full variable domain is NAGVMQNPRHLVRRRGQEARLRCSPMKGHSHVYWYRQLPEEGLKFMVYLQKENIIDESGMPKERFSAEFPKEGPSILRIQQVVRGDSAAYFCASSPAAGGGYEQYFGPGTRLTVT.

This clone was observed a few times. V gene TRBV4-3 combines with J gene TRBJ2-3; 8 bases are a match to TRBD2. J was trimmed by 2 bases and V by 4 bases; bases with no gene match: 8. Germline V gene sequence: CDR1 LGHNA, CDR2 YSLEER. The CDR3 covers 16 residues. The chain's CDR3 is CASSLTGTSITDTQYF. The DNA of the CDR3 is TGCGCCAGCAGCCTCACCGGGACTAGTATCACAGATACGCAGTATTTT.

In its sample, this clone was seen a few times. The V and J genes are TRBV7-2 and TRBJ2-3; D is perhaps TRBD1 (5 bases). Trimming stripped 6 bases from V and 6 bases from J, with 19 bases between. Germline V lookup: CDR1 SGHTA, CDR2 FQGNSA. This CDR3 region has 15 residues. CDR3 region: CASRHYQSPGDTQYF. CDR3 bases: TGTGCCAGCAGACATTACCAATCCCCAGGGGATACGCAGTATTTT.

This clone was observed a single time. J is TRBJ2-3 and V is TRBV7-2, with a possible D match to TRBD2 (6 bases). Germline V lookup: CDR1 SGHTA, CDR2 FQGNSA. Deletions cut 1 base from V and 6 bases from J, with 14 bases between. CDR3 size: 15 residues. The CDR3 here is CASSLGGVLSDTQYF. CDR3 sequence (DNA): TGTGCCAGCAGCTTAGGCGGGGTGTTATCGGATACGCAGTATTTT.

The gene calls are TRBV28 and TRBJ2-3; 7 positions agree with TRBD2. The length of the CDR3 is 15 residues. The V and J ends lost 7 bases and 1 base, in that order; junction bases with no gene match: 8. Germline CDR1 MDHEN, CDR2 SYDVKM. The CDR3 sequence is CASMRSGAGTDTQYF. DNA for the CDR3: TGTGCCAGCATGCGAAGCGGGGCGGGCACAGATACGCAGTATTTT. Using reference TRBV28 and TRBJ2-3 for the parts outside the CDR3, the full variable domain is DVKVTQSSRYLVKRTGEKVFLECVQDMDHENMFWYRQDPGLGLRLIYFSYDVKMKEKGDIPEGYSVSREKKERFSLILESASTNQTSMYLCASMRSGAGTDTQYFGPGTRLTVL.

The chain's CDR3 is CASSPPGTTKDEQFF. CDR3 DNA sequence: TGTGCCAGTAGCCCTCCCGGGACTACGAAGGATGAGCAGTTCTTC. The genes are TRBV19 and TRBJ2-1, with TRBD2 matching over 7 bases. Germline V gene data show CDR1 as LNHDA and CDR2 as SQIVND (reference sequence). With 6 bases clipped from V and 8 bases from J, the junction kept 13 bases outside the gene matches. This CDR3 is 15 amino acids long.